The 23 T cell receptor beta chains reported below all come from one sample, sequenced in a study of T cells in Graves' hyperthyroidism and ophthalmopathy. TCR beta CDR3 region amplification was performed from RNA transcripts. With the HTBI primer set, the TCR CDR3 went through a first round of RT-PCR. One entry per CDR3 protein results from TCRdb running MiXCR on the multiplex PCR reads. The sample consists of approximately 690,000 distinct CDR3 sequences, more than 14% of them appearing once. Sequences were obtained from blood. These receptors were taken from a woman aged 50 to 60 with Graves' ophthalmopathy.

Many counts were recorded for this clonotype. This chain uses TRBV18 with TRBJ1-1, with 8 nucleotides matching TRBD1. With 5 bases clipped from V and 5 bases from J, the junction kept 13 bases outside the gene matches. The CDR3 totals 16 residues. Germline V CDR1 and CDR2: KGHSH, LQKENI. The CDR3 here is CASSSKTQGAGTEAFF. In DNA, the CDR3 is TGTGCCAGCTCATCAAAGACCCAGGGGGCCGGGACTGAAGCTTTCTTT.

The chain is built from TRBV30 and TRBJ2-1; 7 nucleotides align to TRBD2. Germline CDR1 reads GTSNPN; CDR2 reads SVGIG (reference sequence). The length of the CDR3 is 14 residues. V gave up 2 bases and J gave up 9 bases; unmatched junction bases: 10. Here the CDR3 reads CAWSRGLVWGEQFF. CDR3 nucleotide sequence: TGTGCCTGGAGTCGCGGACTAGTTTGGGGTGAGCAGTTCTTC.

J is TRBJ2-1 and V is TRBV27; TRBD2 matches at 10 bases. The CDR3 is made up of 12 amino acids. CDR1 is MNHEY, CDR2 SMNVEV, per germline (reference sequence). Unmatched junction bases numbered 1, after V lost 7 bases and J lost 7 bases. The CDR3 DNA reads as TGTGCCAGCAAGGGACTAGCGAATGAGCAGTTCTTC. Protein product: CASKGLANEQFF.

This chain joins TRBV19 and TRBJ2-3, with 11 bases aligning to TRBD1. V trimming: 7 bases; J trimming: 4 bases; junction bases outside the gene matches: 4. The germline V gene has CDR1 LNHDA and CDR2 SQIVND (reference sequence). The CDR3 covers 14 residues. DNA for the CDR3: TGTGCCAGTATGTGGACAGGGGGCGCAGATACGCAGTATTTT. Protein product: CASMWTGGADTQYF.

This clonotype was counted many times. V is TRBV20-1 and J is TRBJ2-1; the match to TRBD2 covers 15 bases. The ends lost 3 bases at V and 8 bases at J; junction bases unmatched: 8. The germline V gene has CDR1 DFQATT and CDR2 SNEGSKA (reference sequence). The CDR3 loop spans 16 amino acids. For the CDR3, the DNA is TGCAGTGCTAGCCTAGGACTAGCGGGAGGGCCCGATGAGCAGTTCTTC. Its translation is CSASLGLAGGPDEQFF.

This clonotype was seen many times. J is TRBJ2-3 and V is TRBV7-8; D unclear. Trimming removed 1 base from V and 2 bases from J, with 4 bases in between. Germline CDR1 and CDR2: SGHVS and FQNEAQ. CDR3 size: 13 residues. The CDR3 DNA is TGTGCCAGCAGCTTAGGTCACACAGATACGCAGTATTTT. Its protein product is CASSLGHTDTQYF.

In this sample, this clonotype turned up many times. CDR3 residues: CASSLSTYTEAFF. Written as DNA, the CDR3 is TGTGCCAGCAGCTTATCCACCTACACTGAAGCTTTCTTT. V gene TRBV7-2 combines with J gene TRBJ1-1; D is ambiguous. Germline V gene data show CDR1 as SGHTA and CDR2 as FQGNSA. V was shortened by 2 bases and J by 3 bases, with 7 bases between the two germline ends. The CDR3 has 13 amino acids.

The table lists this clonotype with many counts. V usage is TRBV6-1 and J usage is TRBJ2-6; D remains ambiguous. Germline CDR1 and CDR2: MNHNS and SASEGT. V lost 5 bases and J lost 0, with 20 bases in between. There are 19 residues in the CDR3. Written as DNA, the CDR3 is TGTGCCAGCAGTTACTCGGGCCAGACAATACTCTCTGGGGCCAACGTCCTGACTTTC. The encoded protein is CASSYSGQTILSGANVLTF.

A note on this clonotype: This sequence may be a read error, since a much larger clone differs from it by one base. The chain links TRBV11-2 to TRBJ1-1, with no clear D. This CDR3 has 14 residues. The germline V and J ends were trimmed by 5 bases and 7 bases, with 17 bases remaining between them. Germline values: CDR1 SGHAT, CDR2 FQNNGV. Here the CDR3 reads CASSGWTGGSEAFF. CDR3 DNA: TGTGCCAGCAGCGGCTGGACGGGAGGGAGTGAAGCTTTCTTT.

This clonotype was recorded at least ten times. The V and J genes are TRBV7-9 and TRBJ1-1, with D tentatively TRBD1 (5 bases). V dropped 3 bases and J dropped 3 bases, with 17 bases sitting between them. Germline V gene lookup returns CDR1 SEHNR and CDR2 FQNEAQ (reference sequence). CDR3 length equals 16 residues. CDR3 residues: CASSLSWPQDDTEAFF. The CDR3 DNA sequence: TGTGCCAGCAGCTTGTCCTGGCCACAGGACGACACTGAAGCTTTCTTT.

This clonotype showed up just a few times. For the CDR3, the DNA is TGTGCCAGCTCACCGACAGGGCGGGTGAACACCGGGGAGCTGTTTTTT. Amino acid sequence: CASSPTGRVNTGELFF. The chain carries TRBV18 and TRBJ2-2, with TRBD1 matching over 7 bases. The germline gives CDR1 KGHSH, CDR2 LQKENI. The length of the CDR3 is 16 residues. V dropped 3 bases and J dropped 1; count of bases not matched to a gene: 5.

This clonotype was found once. This chain connects TRBV7-9 to TRBJ2-3, with 7 bases aligning to TRBD1. The junction had 8 bases not matched to a gene; V was cut back by 6 bases and J by 2 bases. The germline V gene encodes CDR1 SEHNR and CDR2 FQNEAQ (reference sequence). This CDR3 region has 15 residues. This CDR3 reads CASRGPGQITDTQYF. In nucleotides, the CDR3 is TGTGCCAGCAGGGGGCCGGGACAGATCACAGATACGCAGTATTTT.

About this clonotype: Possible read error: a much larger clone is one base away. The chain couples TRBV20-1 to TRBJ2-2; 7 bases are shared with TRBD2. V was pared by 0 bases and J by 2 bases, with 3 bases of the junction left unmatched. Germline values: CDR1 DFQATT, CDR2 SNEGSKA (reference sequence). The CDR3 is 15 amino acids. The CDR3 coding sequence is TGCAGTGCTAGAGATGGAGCGGGAAACACCGGGGAGCTGTTTTTT. Translating it yields CSARDGAGNTGELFF.

At least ten counts were recorded for this clonotype. This sequence joins TRBV20-1 and TRBJ2-7; D may correspond to TRBD1 or TRBD2 (5 bases each). Trimming pared 0 bases from V and 2 bases from J, leaving 8 bases between. In germline, CDR1 is DFQATT, CDR2 SNEGSKA (reference sequence). The CDR3 loop spans 13 amino acids. The CDR3 sequence is CSARDREPYEQYF. The CDR3 region has the DNA TGCAGTGCTAGAGACAGGGAGCCCTACGAGCAGTACTTC.

This chain connects TRBV28 to TRBJ2-7; a possible D gene is TRBD1 (5 bases). The germline gives CDR1 MDHEN, CDR2 SYDVKM. Trimming removed 2 bases from V and 3 bases from J, with 14 bases in between. This CDR3 region has 15 residues. The CDR3 reads CASSLGAGVFYEQYF. The CDR3 nucleotides read TGTGCCAGCAGTTTAGGGGCAGGAGTCTTCTACGAGCAGTACTTC. The whole variable domain, remainder taken from reference TRBV28 and TRBJ2-7, is DVKVTQSSRYLVKRTGEKVFLECVQDMDHENMFWYRQDPGLGLRLIYFSYDVKMKEKGDIPEGYSVSREKKERFSLILESASTNQTSMYLCASSLGAGVFYEQYFGPGTRLTVT.

The gene calls are TRBV18 and TRBJ2-3; TRBD2 aligns across 14 bases. Germline CDR1 KGHSH, CDR2 LQKENI. V was clipped by 4 bases and J by 8 bases; unmatched bases: 5. CDR3 length equals 15 residues. In DNA, the CDR3 is TGTGCCAGCTCACTGACGGGACTAGCGGGAGTTACGCAGTATTTT. This encodes CASSLTGLAGVTQYF.

This clonotype was seen at least ten times. The rearrangement links TRBV28 to TRBJ2-5, with 7 nucleotides matching TRBD2. The germline gives CDR1 MDHEN, CDR2 SYDVKM. The junction had 6 bases not matched to a gene; V was cut back by 2 bases and J by 3 bases. This CDR3 comprises 15 residues. CDR3 amino acids: CASSLRASGKETQYF. CDR3 DNA: TGTGCCAGCAGTTTACGCGCGAGCGGGAAAGAGACCCAGTACTTC.

Concerning this clonotype itself: A single base separates this from a much larger clone, so it may be a read error. V gene TRBV7-2 combines with J gene TRBJ2-5; TRBD2 matches at 9 bases. CDR3 length equals 17 residues. V was pared by 1 base and J by 5 bases, with 11 bases of the junction left unmatched. Per germline, CDR1 SGHTA and CDR2 FQGNSA. CDR3 sequence reads: CASSLGAAGGGHETQYF. As DNA, the CDR3 is TGTGCCAGCAGCTTAGGTGCAGCGGGAGGTGGACACGAGACCCAGTACTTC.

The rearrangement links TRBV5-1 to TRBJ1-1, with 7 bases aligning to TRBD1. Germline trimming cut 5 bases from V and 6 bases from J; bases unmatched to any gene: 7. Looked up from germline, CDR1 is SGHRS and CDR2 is YFSETQ. The CDR3 contains 13 residues. CDR3 nucleotides: TGCGCCAGCAGTAGAGACAGGGTCCCTGAAGCTTTCTTT. As protein: CASSRDRVPEAFF. The full variable domain, completed using reference TRBV5-1 and TRBJ1-1, is KAGVTQTPRYLIKTRGQQVTLSCSPISGHRSVSWYQQTPGQGLQFLFEYFSETQRNKGNFPGRFSGRQFSNSRSEMNVSTLELGDSALYLCASSRDRVPEAFFGQGTRLTVV.

This clonotype appeared a few times. This chain uses TRBV5-5 with TRBJ2-1; D gene ambiguous. There are 14 residues in the CDR3. The V end lost 2 bases, the J end lost 2 bases, and 8 bases lay between the germline ends. CDR1 and CDR2 from the germline V gene are SGHKS and YYEKEE (reference sequence). CDR3 sequence reads: CASSFYSTYNEQFF. As DNA, the CDR3 is TGTGCCAGCAGCTTTTATTCGACCTACAATGAGCAGTTCTTC.

The CDR3 spells CSASVGSGNTIYF. As DNA, the CDR3 is TGCAGTGCTAGCGTCGGCTCTGGAAACACCATATATTTT. The genes are TRBV20-1 and TRBJ1-3; D ambiguous. The V gene lost 3 bases and the J gene lost 0 bases, with 6 bases spanning the gap. Germline V gene lookup returns CDR1 DFQATT and CDR2 SNEGSKA (reference sequence). The CDR3 contains 13 residues.

In its sample, this clonotype was seen a few times. One junction end does not reproduce the germline sequence, and a read error may be involved. The genes are TRBV20-1 and TRBJ1-1; D possibly corresponds to TRBD1 (5 bases). Looked up from germline, CDR1 is DFQATT and CDR2 is SNEGSKA (reference sequence). The length of the CDR3 is 16 residues. Here the CDR3 reads CSARDPTGRVSTKAFF. CDR3 in DNA: TGCAGTGCTAGAGATCCTACCGGCAGGGTGAGCACTAAAGCTTTCTTT.

This clonotype was picked up many times. The chain combines TRBV6-5 with TRBJ2-2; unclear D gene. Germline V gene data show CDR1 as MNHEY and CDR2 as SVGAGI. This CDR3 has 15 amino acids. V lost 2 bases and J lost 5, with 12 bases in between. The CDR3 is CASSYDLSSTGELFF. The CDR3 bases are TGTGCCAGCAGTTACGATCTTAGTTCAACCGGGGAGCTGTTTTTT.